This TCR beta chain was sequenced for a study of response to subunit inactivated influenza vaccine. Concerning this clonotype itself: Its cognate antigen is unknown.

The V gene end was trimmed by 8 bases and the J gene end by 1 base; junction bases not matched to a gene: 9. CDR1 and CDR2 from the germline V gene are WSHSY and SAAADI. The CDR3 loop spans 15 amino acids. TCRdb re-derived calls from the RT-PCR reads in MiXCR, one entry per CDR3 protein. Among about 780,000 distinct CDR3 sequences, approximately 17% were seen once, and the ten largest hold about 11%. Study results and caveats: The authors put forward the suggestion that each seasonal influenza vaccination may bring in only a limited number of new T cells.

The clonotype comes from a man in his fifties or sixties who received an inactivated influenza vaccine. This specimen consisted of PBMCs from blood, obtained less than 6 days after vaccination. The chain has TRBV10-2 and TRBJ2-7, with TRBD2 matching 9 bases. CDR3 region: CASFGRRGGSYEQYF. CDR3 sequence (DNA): TGCGCCAGCTTCGGCCGGCGGGGGGGGTCCTACGAGCAGTACTTC.